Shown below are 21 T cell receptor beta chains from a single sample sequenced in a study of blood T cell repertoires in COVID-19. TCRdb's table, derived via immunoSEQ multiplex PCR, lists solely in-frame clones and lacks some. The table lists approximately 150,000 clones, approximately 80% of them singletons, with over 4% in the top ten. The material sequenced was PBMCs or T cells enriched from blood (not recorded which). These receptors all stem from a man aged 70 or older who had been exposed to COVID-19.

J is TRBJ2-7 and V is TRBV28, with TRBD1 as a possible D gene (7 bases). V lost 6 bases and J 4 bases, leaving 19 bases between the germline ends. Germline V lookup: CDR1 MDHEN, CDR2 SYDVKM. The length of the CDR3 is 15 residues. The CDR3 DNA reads TGTGCCAGCAGGACCCCTCAGGGGGGTACTTACGAGCAGTACTTC. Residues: CASRTPQGGTYEQYF.

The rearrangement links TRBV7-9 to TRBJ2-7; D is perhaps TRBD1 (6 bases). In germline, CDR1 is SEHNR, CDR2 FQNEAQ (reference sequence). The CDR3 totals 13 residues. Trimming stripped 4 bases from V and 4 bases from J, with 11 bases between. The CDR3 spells CASSSGTLYEQYF. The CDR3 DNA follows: TGTGCCAGCAGCTCAGGGACACTATACGAGCAGTACTTC. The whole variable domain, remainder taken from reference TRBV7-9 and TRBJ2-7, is DTGVSQNPRHKITKRGQNVTFRCDPISEHNRLYWYRQTLGQGPEFLTYFQNEAQLEKSRLLSDRFSAERPKGSFSTLEIQRTEQGDSAMYLCASSSGTLYEQYFGPGTRLTVT.

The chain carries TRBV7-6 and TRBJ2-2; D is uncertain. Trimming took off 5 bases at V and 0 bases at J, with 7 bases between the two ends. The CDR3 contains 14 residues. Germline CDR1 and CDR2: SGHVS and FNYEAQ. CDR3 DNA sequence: TGTGCCAGCAGCCGCCTACCGAACACCGGGGAGCTGTTTTTT. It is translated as CASSRLPNTGELFF.

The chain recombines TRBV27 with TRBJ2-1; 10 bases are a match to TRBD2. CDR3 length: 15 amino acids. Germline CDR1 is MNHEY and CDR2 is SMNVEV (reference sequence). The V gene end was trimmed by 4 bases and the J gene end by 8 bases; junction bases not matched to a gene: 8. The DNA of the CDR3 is TGTGCCAGCAGTTATCTAGCGGGAGCGGCGTATGAGCAGTTCTTC. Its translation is CASSYLAGAAYEQFF.

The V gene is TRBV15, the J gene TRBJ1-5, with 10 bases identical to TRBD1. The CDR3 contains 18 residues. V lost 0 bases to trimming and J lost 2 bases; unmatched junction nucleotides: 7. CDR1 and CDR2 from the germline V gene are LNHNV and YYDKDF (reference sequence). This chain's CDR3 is CATSRDSGTGVGNQPQHF. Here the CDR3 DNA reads TGTGCCACCAGCAGAGATAGTGGGACAGGGGTCGGCAATCAGCCCCAGCATTTT. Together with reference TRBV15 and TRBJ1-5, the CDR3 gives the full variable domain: DAMVIQNPRYQVTQFGKPVTLSCSQTLNHNVMYWYQQKSSQAPKLLFHYYDKDFNNEADTPDNFQSRRPNTSFCFLDIRSPGLGDTAMYLCATSRDSGTGVGNQPQHFGDGTRLSIL.

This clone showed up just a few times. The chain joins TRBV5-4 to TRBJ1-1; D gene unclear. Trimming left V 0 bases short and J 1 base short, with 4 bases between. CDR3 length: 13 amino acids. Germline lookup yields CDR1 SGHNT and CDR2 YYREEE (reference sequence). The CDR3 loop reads CASSLAGNTEAFF. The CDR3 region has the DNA TGTGCCAGCAGCTTGGCAGGGAACACTGAAGCTTTCTTT.

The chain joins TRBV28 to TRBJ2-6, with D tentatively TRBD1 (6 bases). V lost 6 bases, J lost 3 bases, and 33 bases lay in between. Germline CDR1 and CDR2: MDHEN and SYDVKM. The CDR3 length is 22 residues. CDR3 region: CASSRGTLRRTLKGIGANVLTF. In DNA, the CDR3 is TGTGCCAGCAGCCGAGGGACACTAAGGAGGACCTTAAAAGGAATTGGGGCCAACGTCCTGACTTTC.

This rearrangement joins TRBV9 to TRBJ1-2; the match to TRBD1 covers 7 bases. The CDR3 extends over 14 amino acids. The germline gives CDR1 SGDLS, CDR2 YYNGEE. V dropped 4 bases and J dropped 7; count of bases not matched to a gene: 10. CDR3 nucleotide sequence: TGTGCCAGCAGCCCCTCGAGGCAGGGGGGTGGCTACACCTTC. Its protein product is CASSPSRQGGGYTF.

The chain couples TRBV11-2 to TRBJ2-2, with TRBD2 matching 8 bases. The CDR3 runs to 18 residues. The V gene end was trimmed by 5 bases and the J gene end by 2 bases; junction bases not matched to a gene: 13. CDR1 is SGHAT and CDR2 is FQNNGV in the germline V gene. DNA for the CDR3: TGTGCCAGCAGCCGTCTAGAGCGGGGGACAACTAACACCGGGGAGCTGTTTTTT. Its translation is CASSRLERGTTNTGELFF. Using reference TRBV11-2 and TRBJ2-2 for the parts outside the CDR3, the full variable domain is EAGVAQSPRYKIIEKRQSVAFWCNPISGHATLYWYQQILGQGPKLLIQFQNNGVVDDSQLPKDRFSAERLKGVDSTLKIQPAKLEDSAVYLCASSRLERGTTNTGELFFGEGSRLTVL.

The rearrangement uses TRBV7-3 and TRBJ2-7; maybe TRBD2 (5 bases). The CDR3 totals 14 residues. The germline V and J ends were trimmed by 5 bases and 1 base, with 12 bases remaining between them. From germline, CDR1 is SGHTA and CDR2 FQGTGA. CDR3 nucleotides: TGTGCCAGCAGCCCAGGCGGGCCATCCTACGAGCAGTACTTC. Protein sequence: CASSPGGPSYEQYF.

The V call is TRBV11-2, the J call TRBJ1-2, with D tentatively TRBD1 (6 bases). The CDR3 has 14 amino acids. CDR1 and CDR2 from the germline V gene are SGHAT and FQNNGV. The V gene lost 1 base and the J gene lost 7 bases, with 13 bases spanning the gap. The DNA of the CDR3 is TGTGCCAGCAGCTTAGTGGGGGGGCAGCCTGGCTACACCTTC. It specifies CASSLVGGQPGYTF.

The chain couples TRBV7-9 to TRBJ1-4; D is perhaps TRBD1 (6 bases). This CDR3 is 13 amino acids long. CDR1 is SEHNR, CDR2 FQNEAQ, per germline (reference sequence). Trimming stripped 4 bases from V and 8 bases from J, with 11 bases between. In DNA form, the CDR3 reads TGTGCCAGCAGCTCCCCCAGGGGAGAAAAACTGTTTTTT. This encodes CASSSPRGEKLFF.

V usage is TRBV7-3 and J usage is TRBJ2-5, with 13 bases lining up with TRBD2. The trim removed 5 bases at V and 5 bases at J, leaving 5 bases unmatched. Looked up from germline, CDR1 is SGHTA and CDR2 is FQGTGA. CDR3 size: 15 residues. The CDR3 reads CASSLSGLAGETQYF. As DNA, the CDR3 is TGTGCCAGCAGCCTCTCGGGACTAGCGGGGGAGACCCAGTACTTC.

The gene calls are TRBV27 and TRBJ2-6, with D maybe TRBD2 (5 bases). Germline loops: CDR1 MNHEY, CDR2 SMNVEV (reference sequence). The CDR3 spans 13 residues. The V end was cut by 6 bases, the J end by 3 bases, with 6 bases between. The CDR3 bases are TGTGCCAGCAGGGGGAGTGGGGCCAACGTCCTGACTTTC. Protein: CASRGSGANVLTF.

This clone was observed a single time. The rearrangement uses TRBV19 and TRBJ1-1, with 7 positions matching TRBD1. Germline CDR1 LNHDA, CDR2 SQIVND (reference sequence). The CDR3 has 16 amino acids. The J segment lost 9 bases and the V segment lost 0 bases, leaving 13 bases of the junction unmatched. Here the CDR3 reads CASSIDSTGTYRKAFF. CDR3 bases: TGTGCCAGTAGTATAGATTCGACAGGGACCTACCGAAAAGCTTTCTTT.

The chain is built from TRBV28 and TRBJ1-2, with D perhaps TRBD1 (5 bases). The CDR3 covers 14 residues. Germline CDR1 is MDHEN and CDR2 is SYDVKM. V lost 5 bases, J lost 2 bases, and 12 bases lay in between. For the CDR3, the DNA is TGTGCCAGCAGTCGGAGACAGTCCAACTATGGCTACACCTTC. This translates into CASSRRQSNYGYTF.

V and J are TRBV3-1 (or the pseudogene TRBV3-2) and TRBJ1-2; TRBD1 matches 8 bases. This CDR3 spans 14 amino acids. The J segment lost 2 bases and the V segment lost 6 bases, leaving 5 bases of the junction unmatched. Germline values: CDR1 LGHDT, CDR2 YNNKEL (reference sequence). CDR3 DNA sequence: TGTGCCAGCAGGCCTCGGACAGGGAACTATGGCTACACCTTC. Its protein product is CASRPRTGNYGYTF.

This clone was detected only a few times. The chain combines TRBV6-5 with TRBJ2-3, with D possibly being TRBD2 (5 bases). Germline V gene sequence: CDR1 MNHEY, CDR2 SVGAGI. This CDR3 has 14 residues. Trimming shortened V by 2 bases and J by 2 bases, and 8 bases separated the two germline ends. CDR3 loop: CASSYRGATDTQYF. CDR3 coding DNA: TGTGCCAGCAGTTACCGGGGAGCCACAGATACGCAGTATTTT.

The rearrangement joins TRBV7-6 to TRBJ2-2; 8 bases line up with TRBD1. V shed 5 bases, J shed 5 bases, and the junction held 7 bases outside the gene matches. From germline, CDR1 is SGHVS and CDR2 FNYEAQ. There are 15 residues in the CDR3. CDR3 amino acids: CASSPDRVRTGELFF. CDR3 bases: TGTGCCAGCAGCCCGGACAGGGTGAGGACCGGGGAGCTGTTTTTT.

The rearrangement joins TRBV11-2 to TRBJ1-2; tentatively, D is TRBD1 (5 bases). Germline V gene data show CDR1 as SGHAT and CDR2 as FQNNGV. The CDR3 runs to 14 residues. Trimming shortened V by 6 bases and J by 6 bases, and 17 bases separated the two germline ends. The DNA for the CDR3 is TGTGCCAGCAGTCGTTTGGTCAGGGAGGATGGCTACACCTTC. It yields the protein CASSRLVREDGYTF. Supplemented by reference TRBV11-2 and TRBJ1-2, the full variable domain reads EAGVAQSPRYKIIEKRQSVAFWCNPISGHATLYWYQQILGQGPKLLIQFQNNGVVDDSQLPKDRFSAERLKGVDSTLKIQPAKLEDSAVYLCASSRLVREDGYTFGSGTRLTVV.

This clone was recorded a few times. The CDR3 DNA reads as TGTGCCAGTAGTATCCCCAATCGCGGCACAGATACGCAGTATTTT. Translating gives CASSIPNRGTDTQYF. The chain couples TRBV19 to TRBJ2-3; D remains unclear. The germline V and J ends were trimmed by 3 bases and 1 base, with 11 bases remaining between them. Germline CDR1 reads LNHDA; CDR2 reads SQIVND (reference sequence). This CDR3 comprises 15 residues.